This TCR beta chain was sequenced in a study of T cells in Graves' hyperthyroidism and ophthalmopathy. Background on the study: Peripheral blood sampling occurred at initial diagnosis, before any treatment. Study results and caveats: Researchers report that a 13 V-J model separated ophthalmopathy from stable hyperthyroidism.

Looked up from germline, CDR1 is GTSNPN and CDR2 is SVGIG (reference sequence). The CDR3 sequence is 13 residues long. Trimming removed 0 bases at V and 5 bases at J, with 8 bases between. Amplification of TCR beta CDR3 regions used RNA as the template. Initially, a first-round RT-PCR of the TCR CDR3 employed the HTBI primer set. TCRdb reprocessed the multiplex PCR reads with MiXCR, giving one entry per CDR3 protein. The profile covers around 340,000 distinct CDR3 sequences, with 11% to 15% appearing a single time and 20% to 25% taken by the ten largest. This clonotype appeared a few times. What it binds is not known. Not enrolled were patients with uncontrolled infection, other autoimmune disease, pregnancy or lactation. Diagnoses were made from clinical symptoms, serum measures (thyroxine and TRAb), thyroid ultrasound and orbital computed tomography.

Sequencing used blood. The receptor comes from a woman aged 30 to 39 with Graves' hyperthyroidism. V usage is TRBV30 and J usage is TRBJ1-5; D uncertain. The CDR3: CAWSVADDQPQHF. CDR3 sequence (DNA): TGTGCCTGGAGTGTGGCAGACGATCAGCCCCAGCATTTT.